The rows below give T cell receptor beta chains drawn from one sample of a study of OX40 agonist ivuxolimab in advanced cancers. The table came from immunoSEQ multiplex PCR; TCRdb's copy has only in-frame clones and leaves some out. This sample has about 22,000 clones; approximately 83% occur once, and the top ten carry 30% to 40%. Source: CD4+ or CD8+ T cells sorted from blood, taken in a trial of the OX40 agonist ivuxolimab. The receptor set was obtained from an adult with an advanced solid tumor such as melanoma, head and neck, liver or kidney cancer. The CDR3 runs from the conserved cysteine through the conserved F or W. Fields, in order: D gene, V gene, CDR3 length, clone size, J gene, CDR3 DNA, CDR3 protein. The D gene is left open where the match is weak. Part of the rows lack a size; the others show once, few, many or a class for expanded clones.

D: -; V: TRBV6-6; length: 14; size: few; J: TRBJ2-1; DNA: TGTGCCAGCAGCCCCGCGCGGGCGGTCAATGAGCAGTTCTTC; CDR3: CASSPARAVNEQFF
D: -; V: TRBV5-4; length: 14; size: -; J: TRBJ2-7; DNA: TGTGCCAGCAGCTCAGGAGGGCCTGTCTCCGAGCAGTACTTC; CDR3: CASSSGGPVSEQYF
D: -; V: TRBV7-9; length: 15; size: -; J: TRBJ2-3; DNA: TGTGCCAGCAGCGTCTCTGACCCGGGTGTGGATACGCAGTATTTT; CDR3: CASSVSDPGVDTQYF
D: -; V: TRBV19; length: 15; size: -; J: TRBJ1-5; DNA: TGTGCCAGTAGTAATGTAAGGGAAATCAATCAGCCCCAGCATTTT; CDR3: CASSNVREINQPQHF
D: TRBD2; V: TRBV7-9; length: 17; size: -; J: TRBJ2-3; DNA: TGTGCCAGCAGCTTAGGTAGCTTGCGGGAGGTCACAGATACGCAGTATTTT; CDR3: CASSLGSLREVTDTQYF
D: TRBD1; V: TRBV11-2; length: 15; size: few; J: TRBJ2-5; DNA: TGTGCCAGCAGCTTAGGACAGGGTAGGCAAGAGACCCAGTACTTC; CDR3: CASSLGQGRQETQYF
D: -; V: TRBV4-1; length: 15; size: -; J: TRBJ1-5; DNA: TGCGCCAGCAGCCCCAACAGGGAAAGGAATCAGCCCCAGCATTTT; CDR3: CASSPNRERNQPQHF
D: -; V: TRBV5-6; length: 15; size: few; J: TRBJ2-7; DNA: TGTGCCAGCAGCCCTCTCCTAACACAACGCAACGAGCAGTACTTC; CDR3: CASSPLLTQRNEQYF
D: TRBD1; V: TRBV29-1; length: 14; size: -; J: TRBJ2-2; DNA: TGCAGCGTTGAAGCGGGGACAGGGACCGGGGAGCTGTTTTTT; CDR3: CSVEAGTGTGELFF
D: -; V: TRBV7-6; length: 16; size: -; J: TRBJ2-1; DNA: TGTGCCAGCAGCTTAGTGGCCTTCACGGCCAACAATGAGCAGTTCTTC; CDR3: CASSLVAFTANNEQFF
D: -; V: TRBV6-5; length: 13; size: -; J: TRBJ2-2; DNA: TGTGCCAGCGGGTGGGCCTCTTTGGGGGAGCTGTTTTTT; CDR3: CASGWASLGELFF
D: -; V: TRBV4-1; length: 14; size: -; J: TRBJ2-3; DNA: TGCGCCAGCAGTTTGAAGGGGGGGACAGATACGCAGTATTTT; CDR3: CASSLKGGTDTQYF
D: TRBD2; V: TRBV4-1; length: 14; size: -; J: TRBJ2-7; DNA: TGCGCCAGCAGCCACCCGTGGCTAGCGGAGGAGCAGTACTTC; CDR3: CASSHPWLAEEQYF